The 19 T cell receptor beta chains below were found in one sample sequenced in a study of early stage breast cancer tumors. Profiling relied on immunoSEQ multiplex PCR, and the TCRdb table lists in-frame clones only, not all of them. The sample carries some 5,800 clones, 73% recorded once. The sequenced sample was normal breast tissue next to the tumor. The receptors here all came from a person aged 40 to 49 with breast cancer.

The chain employs TRBV15 and TRBJ2-3; D is possibly TRBD1 (5 bases). CDR3 length equals 17 residues. Trimming removed 0 bases at V and 4 bases at J, with 17 bases between. Germline lookup yields CDR1 LNHNV and CDR2 YYDKDF (reference sequence). The CDR3 spells CATSRDSRGRVPDTQYF. In DNA form, the CDR3 reads TGTGCCACCAGCAGAGATAGTAGGGGCAGGGTACCAGATACGCAGTATTTT.

The CDR3 sequence: CASSEPGQTINYGYTF. The CDR3 DNA is TGTGCCAGCAGTGAACCGGGACAGACCATTAACTATGGCTACACCTTC. The V call is TRBV6-1, the J call TRBJ1-2; TRBD1 agrees at 7 bases. Trimming took 2 bases from V and 1 from J; bases not matched to a gene: 7. Per germline, CDR1 MNHNS and CDR2 SASEGT. This CDR3 region has 16 residues.

J is TRBJ2-1 and V is TRBV18, with TRBD2 identical over 9 bases. V lost 5 bases to trimming and J lost 2 bases; unmatched junction nucleotides: 1. This CDR3 region has 14 residues. In germline, CDR1 is KGHSH, CDR2 LQKENI. CDR3 coding DNA: TGTGCCAGCTCATTAGCGGGAGCCTACAATGAGCAGTTCTTC. Translated, it gives CASSLAGAYNEQFF.

J is TRBJ2-3 and V is TRBV4-1, with 12 bases identical to TRBD2. The CDR3 spans 15 residues. Germline assignment: CDR1 MGHRA and CDR2 YSYEKL. J lost 4 bases, V lost 1 base, and 0 bases had no gene match. The CDR3 DNA sequence: TGCGCCAGCAGCCAAGGACTAGCGGGAGCAGATACGCAGTATTTT. Protein: CASSQGLAGADTQYF.

The rearrangement links TRBV6-1 to TRBJ2-5; TRBD1 agrees at 12 bases. The CDR3 has 16 residues. Germline trimming cut 3 bases from V and 5 bases from J; bases unmatched to any gene: 7. CDR1 is MNHNS, CDR2 SASEGT, per germline. This CDR3 reads CASSDLYGTGGETQYF. CDR3 DNA sequence: TGTGCCAGCAGTGATTTATATGGGACAGGGGGCGAGACCCAGTACTTC.

V and J are TRBV18 and TRBJ2-7, with D unresolved. V dropped 6 bases and J dropped 3 bases, with 9 bases sitting between them. The CDR3 loop spans 12 amino acids. Germline-derived CDR1 and CDR2 are KGHSH and LQKENI. CDR3 residues: CASSQSYYEQYF. CDR3 coding DNA: TGTGCCAGCTCTCAGAGCTACTACGAGCAGTACTTC.

Only one count was recorded for this clone. The chain recombines TRBV19 with TRBJ2-2, with D perhaps matching TRBD2 (6 bases). The germline gives CDR1 LNHDA, CDR2 SQIVND (reference sequence). V shed 1 base and J shed 5 bases, with 20 bases lying between them. The length of the CDR3 is 18 residues. CDR3 protein: CASSIGPYGRGKTGELFF. The DNA for the CDR3 is TGTGCCAGTAGTATAGGTCCCTACGGGAGAGGGAAGACCGGGGAGCTGTTTTTT.

The V and J genes are TRBV7-9 and TRBJ2-1; D assignment may be TRBD1 or TRBD2 (5 bases each). Trimming stripped 1 base from V and 3 bases from J, with 10 bases between. Looked up from germline, CDR1 is SEHNR and CDR2 is FQNEAQ (reference sequence). The CDR3 runs to 15 residues. The chain's CDR3 is CASSLVGTGYNEQFF. The CDR3 DNA sequence: TGTGCCAGCAGCTTAGTAGGGACGGGCTACAATGAGCAGTTCTTC. Complete variable domain (other parts from reference TRBV7-9 and TRBJ2-1): DTGVSQNPRHKITKRGQNVTFRCDPISEHNRLYWYRQTLGQGPEFLTYFQNEAQLEKSRLLSDRFSAERPKGSFSTLEIQRTEQGDSAMYLCASSLVGTGYNEQFFGPGTRLTVL.

This clone has more than one count but fewer than ten. The V gene is TRBV29-1, the J gene TRBJ1-1; D is undetermined. CDR3 size: 14 residues. Trimming stripped 0 bases from V and 1 base from J, with 9 bases between. Germline V gene data show CDR1 as SQVTM and CDR2 as ANQGSEA. The CDR3 DNA follows: TGCAGCGTTGAAGATTTTCGCCCGAACACTGAAGCTTTCTTT. Encoded protein: CSVEDFRPNTEAFF. The full variable domain, with the rest looked up from reference TRBV29-1 and TRBJ1-1, is SAVISQKPSRDICQRGTSLTIQCQVDSQVTMMFWYRQQPGQSLTLIATANQGSEATYESGFVIDKFPISRPNLTFSTLTVSNMSPEDSSIYLCSVEDFRPNTEAFFGQGTRLTVV.

J is TRBJ2-3 and V is TRBV11-2; no reliable D call. CDR3 length: 13 residues. Germline V gene data show CDR1 as SGHAT and CDR2 as FQNNGV. Between the trimmed V and J ends, which lost 1 base and 1 base, there was a span of 3 bases. This CDR3 is CASSLGRTDTQYF. In nucleotides, the CDR3 is TGTGCCAGCAGCTTAGGTCGCACAGATACGCAGTATTTT.

The genes are TRBV11-3 and TRBJ1-1; D gene uncertain. CDR3 size: 14 residues. From germline, CDR1 is SGHNT and CDR2 YENEEA. V was trimmed by 5 bases and J by 1 base, leaving 11 bases between them. The CDR3 loop is CASSPENTNTEAFF. The CDR3 bases are TGTGCCAGCAGCCCCGAGAACACGAACACTGAAGCTTTCTTT.

On this clone itself: A read error is likely, as this CDR3 ends without the conserved phenylalanine or tryptophan. Because the CDR3's place on the DNA is in doubt, the DNA is left out and the CDR3 is given as listed by TCRdb. The V gene is TRBV6-1, the J gene TRBJ2-6. Per germline, CDR1 MNHNS and CDR2 SASEGT. The CDR3 has 14 amino acids, counting both end residues. The CDR3 reads CASSKPAAYTGTLG.

This sequence joins TRBV7-9 and TRBJ2-1, with TRBD1 identical over 9 bases. The J segment lost 5 bases and the V segment lost 5 bases, leaving 4 bases of the junction unmatched. Germline V gene sequence: CDR1 SEHNR, CDR2 FQNEAQ (reference sequence). This CDR3 has 14 amino acids. The CDR3, as DNA: TGTGCCAGCAGCCAGACAGGGGGGGACAATGAGCAGTTCTTC. It encodes CASSQTGGDNEQFF.

The V gene is TRBV30, the J gene TRBJ1-2; D unresolved. CDR1 GTSNPN and CDR2 SVGIG come from the germline V gene (reference sequence). The CDR3 extends over 13 amino acids. Trimming pared 2 bases from V and 5 bases from J, leaving 12 bases between. The CDR3 DNA is TGTGCCTGGAGTCCAAAACTCCGTTATGGCTACACCTTC. It specifies CAWSPKLRYGYTF.

The table lists this clone with a count of one. The V and J genes are TRBV10-3 and TRBJ2-5, with 8 positions matching TRBD1. Germline CDR1 reads ENHRY; CDR2 reads SYGVKD. This CDR3 region has 14 residues. The junction had 7 bases not matched to a gene; V was cut back by 5 bases and J by 5 bases. CDR3 region: CAISRTGHRETQYF. The CDR3 region has the DNA TGTGCCATCAGTCGGACAGGGCATAGGGAGACCCAGTACTTC.

V usage is TRBV5-1 and J usage is TRBJ2-3; possible D gene TRBD1, 5 bases. The V end was cut by 0 bases, the J end by 6 bases, with 11 bases between. The CDR3 is made up of 14 amino acids. CDR1 SGHRS and CDR2 YFSETQ come from the germline V gene. The CDR3 sequence is CASSLGLPGDTQYF. CDR3 coding DNA: TGCGCCAGCAGCTTGGGGCTCCCAGGGGATACGCAGTATTTT.

The chain uses TRBV6-9 and TRBJ2-1; D might be TRBD2 (5 bases). Trimming pared 5 bases from V and 7 bases from J, leaving 12 bases between. CDR3 length equals 13 residues. Per germline, CDR1 MNHGY and CDR2 SVAAGI. The CDR3 bases are TGTGCCAGCAGTCTTAATAGCGCGAATGAGCAGTTCTTC. Its translation: CASSLNSANEQFF.

The genes are TRBV29-1 and TRBJ1-5; the match to TRBD1 covers 7 bases. Germline V gene lookup returns CDR1 SQVTM and CDR2 ANQGSEA. The CDR3 consists of 13 residues. CDR3 sequence reads: CSVTGDSNQPQHF. CDR3 in DNA: TGCAGTGTCACAGGGGACAGCAATCAGCCCCAGCATTTT.

The gene calls are TRBV19 and TRBJ1-2, with no clear D. Germline CDR1 reads LNHDA; CDR2 reads SQIVND (reference sequence). Between the trimmed V and J ends, which lost 7 bases and 0 bases, there was a span of 6 bases. This CDR3 contains 12 residues. The chain's CDR3 is CASKASNYGYTF. The CDR3 DNA reads as TGTGCCAGTAAGGCATCTAACTATGGCTACACCTTC. Complete variable domain (other parts from reference TRBV19 and TRBJ1-2): DGGITQSPKYLFRKEGQNVTLSCEQNLNHDAMYWYRQDPGQGLRLIYYSQIVNDFQKGDIAEGYSVSREKKESFPLTVTSAQKNPTAFYLCASKASNYGYTFGSGTRLTVV.